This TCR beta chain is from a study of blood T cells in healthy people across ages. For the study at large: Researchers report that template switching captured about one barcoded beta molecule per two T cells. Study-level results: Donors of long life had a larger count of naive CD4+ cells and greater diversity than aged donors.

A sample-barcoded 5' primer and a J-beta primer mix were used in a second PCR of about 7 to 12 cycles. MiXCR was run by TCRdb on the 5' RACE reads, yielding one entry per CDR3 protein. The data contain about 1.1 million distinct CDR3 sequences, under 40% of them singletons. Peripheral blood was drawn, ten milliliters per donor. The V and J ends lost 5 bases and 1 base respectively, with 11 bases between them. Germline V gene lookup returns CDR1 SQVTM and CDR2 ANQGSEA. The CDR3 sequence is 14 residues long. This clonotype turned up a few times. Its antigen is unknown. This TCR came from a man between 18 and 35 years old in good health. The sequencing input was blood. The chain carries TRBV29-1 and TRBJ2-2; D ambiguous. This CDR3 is CSVQKVQNTGELFF. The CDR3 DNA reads TGCAGCGTTCAGAAGGTCCAGAACACCGGGGAGCTGTTTTTT.